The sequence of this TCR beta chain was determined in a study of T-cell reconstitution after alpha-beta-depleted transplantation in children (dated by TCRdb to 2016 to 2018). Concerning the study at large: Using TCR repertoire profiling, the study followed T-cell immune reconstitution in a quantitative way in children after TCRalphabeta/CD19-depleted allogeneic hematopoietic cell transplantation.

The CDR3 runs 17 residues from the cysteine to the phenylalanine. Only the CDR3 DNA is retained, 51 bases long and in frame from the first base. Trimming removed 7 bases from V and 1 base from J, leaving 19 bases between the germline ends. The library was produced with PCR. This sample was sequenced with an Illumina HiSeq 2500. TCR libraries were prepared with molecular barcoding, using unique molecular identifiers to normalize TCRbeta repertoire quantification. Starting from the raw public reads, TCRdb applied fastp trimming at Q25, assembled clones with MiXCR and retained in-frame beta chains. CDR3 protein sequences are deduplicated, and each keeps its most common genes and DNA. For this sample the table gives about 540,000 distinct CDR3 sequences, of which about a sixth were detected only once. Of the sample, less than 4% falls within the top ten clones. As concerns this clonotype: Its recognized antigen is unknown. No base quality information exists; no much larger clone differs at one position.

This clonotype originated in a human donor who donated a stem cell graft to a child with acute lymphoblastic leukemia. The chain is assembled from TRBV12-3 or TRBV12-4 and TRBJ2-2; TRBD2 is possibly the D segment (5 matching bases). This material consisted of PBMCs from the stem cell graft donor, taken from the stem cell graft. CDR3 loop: CASTTQLVSKNTGELFF. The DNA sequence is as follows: TGTGCCAGCACCACACAACTAGTGTCCAAGAACACCGGGGAGCTGTTTTTT.